The TCR beta chain described here comes from a study of control samples from healthy donors and cancer patients. Germline assignment: CDR1 SEHNR and CDR2 FQNEAQ (reference sequence). The J segment lost 0 bases and the V segment lost 5 bases, leaving 14 bases of the junction unmatched. The CDR3 totals 19 residues. Some clones are missing from TCRdb's copy, which holds only in-frame ones; the method was immunoSEQ multiplex PCR. The profile covers 25,000 to 35,000 clones, with about 87% appearing a single time and about 1.5% taken by the ten largest. The clonotype comes from a woman aged 40 to 55 with lung cancer. The chain couples TRBV7-9 to TRBJ2-1, with TRBD2 matching 9 bases. The sequencing input was PBMCs. The CDR3 is CASSPAIAGDSSSYNEQFF. The CDR3 nucleotides are TGTGCCAGCAGCCCTGCCATAGCGGGGGACTCTAGCTCCTACAATGAGCAGTTCTTC.